The subject of this entry is one TCR beta chain. These data belong to a study of blood T cell repertoires in COVID-19. Study in general: Sites in the United States, Italy and Spain provided acute and convalescent COVID-19 samples. In each case, the material was cDNA or gDNA derived from T cells, B-cell-depleted T cells, or PBMCs.

In the original analysis: The authors estimated nucleated cell counts from reference gene primer amplification. Produced via immunoSEQ multiplex PCR; TCRdb's table is partial and in-frame only. The V and J calls and clone size come from that table; D and trimming were worked out from the DNA. The sample consists of about 300,000 clones, roughly 88% of them appearing once. This CDR3 comprises 17 residues. V was clipped by 3 bases and J by 5 bases; unmatched bases: 7. Germline V gives CDR1 SGHRS, CDR2 YFSETQ. The J gene is TRBJ2-1, the V gene TRBV5-1; 14 bases are shared with TRBD2. This TCR derives from a woman in her 30s who had recovered from COVID-19. Sequencing input: peripheral blood. Here the CDR3 DNA reads TGCGCCAGCAGCTATCGGACTAGCGGGGGGAAAAACAATGAGCAGTTCTTC. Protein product: CASSYRTSGGKNNEQFF.